Each of the 28 T cell receptor beta chains below was sequenced from the same sample in a study of breast tumors, draining lymph nodes, adjacent tissues. TCRdb used MiXCR to reprocess the multiplex PCR reads, holding one entry per CDR3 protein. The sample holds approximately 210,000 distinct CDR3 sequences, 34% seen once. The lymph nodes were axillary draining lymph nodes from breast cancer patients. Sequencing was performed on axillary lymph node tissue. These TCRs come from a female donor with breast cancer. Some clones in this sample may be carry-over from other donors' samples.

This clonotype was detected ten times or more. An end of the junction differs from the germline gene, which may be a read error. The chain carries TRBV10-3 and TRBJ2-3; perhaps D is TRBD1 or TRBD2 (5 bases each). Germline CDR1 ENHRY, CDR2 SYGVKD. The CDR3 is 17 amino acids. The CDR3 DNA follows: TGTGCTATCAAGGGGTCTAGGGGACGGTCTAGCACAGATACGCAGTATTTT. It specifies CAIKGSRGRSSTDTQYF.

As for this clonotype: A much larger clone lies a single base off, so this may be a read error. CDR3 sequence: CATSDSGKVSETQYF. The DNA of the CDR3 is TGTGCCACCAGTGATTCCGGGAAAGTCTCGGAGACCCAGTACTTC. The V call is TRBV24-1, the J call TRBJ2-5; D may be TRBD2 (5 bases). This CDR3 spans 15 amino acids. Germline CDR1 reads KGHDR; CDR2 reads SFDVKD. Trimming removed 2 bases at V and 5 bases at J, with 14 bases between.

The chain is built from TRBV2 and TRBJ2-7, with D perhaps matching TRBD1 or TRBD2 (5 bases each). The CDR3 loop spans 17 amino acids. Between the trimmed V and J ends, which lost 2 bases and 1 base, there was a span of 18 bases. CDR1 is SNHLY and CDR2 is FYNNEI in the germline V gene. The CDR3 sequence is CASSETATGTGSYEQYF. CDR3 coding DNA: TGTGCCAGCAGTGAAACCGCGACCGGGACGGGATCCTACGAGCAGTACTTC.

The rearrangement links TRBV11-2 to TRBJ2-7; D remains ambiguous. This CDR3 region has 14 residues. Trimming took 5 bases from V and 4 from J, leaving 15 bases between them. The germline CDR1 and CDR2 sequences are SGHAT and FQNNGV. In DNA form, the CDR3 reads TGTGCCAGCAGCCCCTGGGAAGATATTTACGAGCAGTACTTC. The encoded protein is CASSPWEDIYEQYF. Filled out from reference TRBV11-2 and TRBJ2-7, the complete variable domain reads EAGVAQSPRYKIIEKRQSVAFWCNPISGHATLYWYQQILGQGPKLLIQFQNNGVVDDSQLPKDRFSAERLKGVDSTLKIQPAKLEDSAVYLCASSPWEDIYEQYFGPGTRLTVT.

This clonotype showed up many times. V usage is TRBV2 and J usage is TRBJ1-2; 8 bases agree with TRBD1. The CDR3 length is 16 residues. The junction had 13 bases not matched to a gene; V was cut back by 8 bases and J by 2 bases. From germline, CDR1 is SNHLY and CDR2 FYNNEI. The CDR3 sequence is CASAGGRGLGNYGYTF. CDR3 in DNA: TGTGCCAGCGCTGGGGGCAGGGGGCTTGGGAACTATGGCTACACCTTC.

For this clonotype: A read error may be the cause here, since a much bigger clone is one base away. The chain couples TRBV6-5 to TRBJ2-2; 8 bases fit TRBD1. This CDR3 spans 14 amino acids. Per germline, CDR1 MNHEY and CDR2 SVGAGI. The J segment lost 7 bases and the V segment lost 7 bases, leaving 8 bases of the junction unmatched. This CDR3 is CASTRGQEGGELFF. The CDR3 DNA reads as TGTGCCAGCACACGGGGACAGGAGGGCGGGGAGCTGTTTTTT.

This clonotype was observed at least ten times. The chain uses TRBV20-1 and TRBJ1-6, with D hard to call. V shed 3 bases and J shed 1 base, with 13 bases lying between them. CDR1 is DFQATT, CDR2 SNEGSKA, per germline (reference sequence). The CDR3 is 16 amino acids. This CDR3 is CSASPYSRSYNSPLHF. CDR3 nucleotide sequence: TGCAGTGCTAGTCCGTATTCTAGGTCCTATAATTCACCCCTCCACTTT.

Points on this clonotype: With a much larger clone just one base away, this may be a read error. The chain uses TRBV6-5 and TRBJ1-2; 7 bases fit TRBD1. J gave up 4 bases and V 5 bases, and 13 bases lay outside the gene matches. The CDR3 length is 16 residues. Germline V CDR1 and CDR2: MNHEY, SVGAGI. CDR3 bases: TGTGCCAGCAGTCATGCGAGACAGGGTTTGTTCTATGGCTACACCTTC. Protein sequence: CASSHARQGLFYGYTF.

In this sample, this clonotype turned up many times. V gene TRBV15 combines with J gene TRBJ2-5; tentative D call: TRBD1 (6 bases). The ends were cut back, 1 base at V and 3 bases at J, with 18 bases in the middle. The germline CDR1 and CDR2 sequences are LNHNV and YYDKDF (reference sequence). The CDR3 is 17 residues long. CDR3 coding DNA: TGTGCCACCAGCAGAGGGGACATCAATCAAGGGAAAGAGACCCAGTACTTC. Protein sequence: CATSRGDINQGKETQYF.

This clonotype was observed at least ten times. The rearrangement uses TRBV19 and TRBJ2-6; 7 bases map to TRBD1. Germline values: CDR1 LNHDA, CDR2 SQIVND (reference sequence). The length of the CDR3 is 16 residues. The ends lost 3 bases at V and 4 bases at J; junction bases unmatched: 6. The CDR3: CASSIGTGVGANVLTF. The CDR3 DNA follows: TGTGCCAGTAGTATCGGAACAGGGGTGGGGGCCAACGTCCTGACTTTC.

This clonotype was picked up a small number of times. The chain carries TRBV28 and TRBJ1-4; 7 positions match TRBD1. With V trimmed by 7 bases and J by 5 bases, 7 bases remained unmatched. The CDR3 totals 14 residues. The germline V gene has CDR1 MDHEN and CDR2 SYDVKM. CDR3: CASTRQGSNEKLFF. The CDR3 DNA sequence: TGTGCCAGCACTAGACAGGGATCAAATGAAAAACTGTTTTTT.

This clonotype was seen a few times. Possible read error: a much larger clone is one base away. The chain has TRBV14 and TRBJ2-7; D tentatively reads TRBD1 or TRBD2 (5 bases each). The CDR3 is made up of 14 amino acids. CDR1 SGHDN and CDR2 FVKESK come from the germline V gene. The chain's CDR3 is CASSPIQGVDEQSF. DNA for the CDR3: TGTGCCAGCAGCCCGATTCAGGGAGTCGACGAGCAGTCCTTC. The full variable domain, with the rest looked up from reference TRBV14 and TRBJ2-7, is EAGVTQFPSHSVIEKGQTVTLRCDPISGHDNLYWYRRVMGKEIKFLLHFVKESKQDESGMPNNRFLAERTGGTYSTLKVQPAELEDSGVYFCASSPIQGVDEQSFGPGTRLTVT.

This clonotype was detected a few times. The V and J genes are TRBV6-6 and TRBJ2-3; the match to TRBD2 covers 9 bases. The CDR3 covers 16 residues. V lost 7 bases to trimming and J lost 3 bases; unmatched junction nucleotides: 11. In germline, CDR1 is MNHNY, CDR2 SVGAGI (reference sequence). DNA for the CDR3: TGTGCCAGCACGCCCGGGGCGGGGGGGCGGACAGATACGCAGTATTTT. Its translation: CASTPGAGGRTDTQYF.

The V call is TRBV12-3 or TRBV12-4, the J call TRBJ2-7, with D hard to call. V was pared by 3 bases and J by 3 bases, with 9 bases between. This CDR3 spans 13 amino acids. The CDR3: CASSFARNYEQYF. DNA of the CDR3: TGTGCCAGCAGTTTCGCCAGGAACTACGAGCAGTACTTC.

This clonotype came up a few times. This chain links TRBV6-1 with TRBJ2-3; no reliable D call. The CDR3 runs to 16 residues. The ends were cut back, 5 bases at V and 2 bases at J, with 17 bases in the middle. Germline CDR1 MNHNS, CDR2 SASEGT. CDR3 DNA sequence: TGTGCCAGCAGTATCCAGTCTCCACTAAACACAGATACGCAGTATTTT. Its translation is CASSIQSPLNTDTQYF.

This clonotype came up many times. This sequence joins TRBV3-1 and TRBJ1-2; D is ambiguous. This CDR3 contains 14 residues. In germline, CDR1 is LGHDT, CDR2 YNNKEL (reference sequence). Trimming pared 0 bases from V and 4 bases from J, leaving 9 bases between. CDR3 sequence: CASSQEQLSYGYTF. CDR3 coding DNA: TGTGCCAGCAGCCAAGAACAGCTTTCCTATGGCTACACCTTC.

The CDR3, as DNA: TGTGCCAGCAGCTCAGGACAGGGCGACGAGCAGTACTTC. As protein: CASSSGQGDEQYF. The chain carries TRBV7-8 and TRBJ2-7, with 8 bases matching TRBD1. Germline V gene sequence: CDR1 SGHVS, CDR2 FQNEAQ. The junction had 4 bases not matched to a gene; V was cut back by 4 bases and J by 5 bases. This CDR3 is 13 amino acids long.

The chain combines TRBV29-1 with TRBJ2-3, with D perhaps given as TRBD1 or TRBD2 (5 bases each). From germline, CDR1 is SQVTM and CDR2 ANQGSEA. This CDR3 is 15 amino acids long. Trimming shortened V by 0 bases and J by 4 bases, and 14 bases separated the two germline ends. In nucleotides, the CDR3 is TGCAGCGTTGAAGATAACGGGGCGAGGTCAGATACGCAGTATTTT. Translated, it gives CSVEDNGARSDTQYF.

The rearrangement uses TRBV19 and TRBJ1-4, with 8 bases that match TRBD1. The V and J ends lost 5 bases and 4 bases, in that order; junction bases with no gene match: 9. The length of the CDR3 is 16 residues. Germline V gives CDR1 LNHDA, CDR2 SQIVND (reference sequence). The CDR3 protein is CASSWDRSIHNEKLFF. The CDR3 region has the DNA TGTGCCAGTAGTTGGGACAGGTCGATCCATAATGAAAAACTGTTTTTT.

This clonotype was detected only a few times. The genes are TRBV28 and TRBJ2-7, with 10 bases that match TRBD2. Germline CDR1 and CDR2: MDHEN and SYDVKM. V lost 4 bases, J lost 4 bases, and 7 bases stayed unmatched. This CDR3 is 15 amino acids long. The DNA of the CDR3 is TGTGCCAGCAGTTGGGGGCTAGCGGGAGCTTACGAGCAGTACTTC. Its protein is CASSWGLAGAYEQYF. Filled out from reference TRBV28 and TRBJ2-7, the complete variable domain reads DVKVTQSSRYLVKRTGEKVFLECVQDMDHENMFWYRQDPGLGLRLIYFSYDVKMKEKGDIPEGYSVSREKKERFSLILESASTNQTSMYLCASSWGLAGAYEQYFGPGTRLTVT.

The CDR3 reads CASSFQGAEKLFF. CDR3 bases: TGTGCCAGCAGCTTTCAGGGGGCGGAAAAACTGTTTTTT. The rearrangement links TRBV7-3 to TRBJ1-4; 8 bases match TRBD1. The V gene end was trimmed by 3 bases and the J gene end by 8 bases; junction bases not matched to a gene: 2. The CDR3 spans 13 residues. Germline CDR1 is SGHTA and CDR2 is FQGTGA.

This clonotype was seen at least ten times. The chain joins TRBV6-5 to TRBJ1-6; 7 bases are shared with TRBD1. CDR3 length equals 15 residues. Germline assignment: CDR1 MNHEY and CDR2 SVGAGI. V trimming: 4 bases; J trimming: 10 bases; junction bases outside the gene matches: 10. The CDR3 nucleotides are TGTGCCAGCAGTTCGGGAGAGGGGGCGAAATCACCCCTCCACTTT. It yields the protein CASSSGEGAKSPLHF.

This clonotype has ten or more counts. V and J are TRBV11-2 and TRBJ1-2; 7 bases match TRBD1. Germline-derived CDR1 and CDR2 are SGHAT and FQNNGV. Trimming took 3 bases from V and 1 from J; bases not matched to a gene: 2. CDR3 length equals 14 residues. This chain's CDR3 is CASSFAGGNYGYTF. The CDR3 nucleotides read TGTGCCAGCAGCTTCGCAGGGGGTAACTATGGCTACACCTTC.

Many counts were recorded for this clonotype. The CDR3 region is CASSLDRAFTGELFF. The CDR3 nucleotides are TGCGCCAGCAGCTTGGACAGGGCGTTTACCGGGGAGCTGTTTTTT. V is TRBV5-1 and J is TRBJ2-2; possible D gene TRBD1, 6 bases. This CDR3 spans 15 amino acids. V lost 0 bases, J lost 5 bases, and 11 bases lay in between. Germline V gene sequence: CDR1 SGHRS, CDR2 YFSETQ.

This chain connects TRBV5-6 to TRBJ1-1; D is unresolved. Germline CDR1 SGHDT, CDR2 YYEEEE. The CDR3 totals 15 residues. Trimming took off 2 bases at V and 0 bases at J, with 11 bases between the two ends. CDR3 residues: CASSFMAAVNTEAFF. The CDR3 DNA is TGTGCCAGCAGCTTTATGGCGGCGGTGAACACTGAAGCTTTCTTT.

This sequence joins TRBV7-9 and TRBJ2-3, with D possibly being TRBD1 (6 bases). The CDR3 spans 15 residues. In germline, CDR1 is SEHNR, CDR2 FQNEAQ (reference sequence). Between the trimmed V and J ends, which lost 1 base and 11 bases, there was a span of 19 bases. CDR3 in amino acids: CASSLEAAGDNEQYF. CDR3 in DNA: TGTGCCAGCAGCTTAGAGGCGGCAGGGGACAATGAGCAGTATTTT. Variable domain in full (rest from reference TRBV7-9 and TRBJ2-3): DTGVSQNPRHKITKRGQNVTFRCDPISEHNRLYWYRQTLGQGPEFLTYFQNEAQLEKSRLLSDRFSAERPKGSFSTLEIQRTEQGDSAMYLCASSLEAAGDNEQYFGPGTRLTVL.

This clonotype was found many times. This chain joins TRBV12-3 or TRBV12-4 and TRBJ2-7, with D perhaps matching TRBD1 (6 bases). This CDR3 is 14 amino acids long. V shed 5 bases and J shed 1 base, with 12 bases lying between them. The CDR3 here is CASSQGTVSYEQYF. The CDR3 nucleotides are TGTGCCAGCAGTCAGGGGACGGTGTCCTACGAGCAGTACTTC.

Concerning this clonotype: Mismatch with germline at one junction end may stem from a read error. This chain joins TRBV13 and TRBJ1-2; D is unclear. The length of the CDR3 is 16 residues. CDR1 PRHDT and CDR2 FYEKMQ come from the germline V gene (reference sequence). CDR3 bases: TGTGCCAGCAGCTTGGTGGGTCAGGCCCAGCCCTATGGCCACACCTTC. Its translation is CASSLVGQAQPYGHTF. The whole variable domain, filled in from reference TRBV13 and TRBJ1-2, reads AAGVIQSPRHLIKEKRETATLKCYPIPRHDTVYWYQQGPGQDPQFLISFYEKMQSDKGSIPDRFSAQQFSDYHSELNMSSLELGDSALYFCASSLVGQAQPYGHTFGSGTRLTVV.